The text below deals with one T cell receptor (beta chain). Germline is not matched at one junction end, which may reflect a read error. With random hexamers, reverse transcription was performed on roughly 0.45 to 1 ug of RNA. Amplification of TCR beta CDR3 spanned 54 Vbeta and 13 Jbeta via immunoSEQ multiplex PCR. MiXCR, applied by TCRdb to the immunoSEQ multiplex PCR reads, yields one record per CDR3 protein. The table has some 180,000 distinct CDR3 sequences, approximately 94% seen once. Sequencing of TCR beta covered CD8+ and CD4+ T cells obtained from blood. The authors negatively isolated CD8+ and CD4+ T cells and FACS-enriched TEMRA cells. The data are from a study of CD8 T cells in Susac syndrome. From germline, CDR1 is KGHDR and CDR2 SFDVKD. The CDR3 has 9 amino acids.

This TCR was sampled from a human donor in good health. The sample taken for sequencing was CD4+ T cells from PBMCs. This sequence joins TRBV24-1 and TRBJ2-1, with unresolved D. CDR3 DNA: TGTGCCACCAGCACAAAGAGCTCCTTC. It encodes CATSTKSSF.